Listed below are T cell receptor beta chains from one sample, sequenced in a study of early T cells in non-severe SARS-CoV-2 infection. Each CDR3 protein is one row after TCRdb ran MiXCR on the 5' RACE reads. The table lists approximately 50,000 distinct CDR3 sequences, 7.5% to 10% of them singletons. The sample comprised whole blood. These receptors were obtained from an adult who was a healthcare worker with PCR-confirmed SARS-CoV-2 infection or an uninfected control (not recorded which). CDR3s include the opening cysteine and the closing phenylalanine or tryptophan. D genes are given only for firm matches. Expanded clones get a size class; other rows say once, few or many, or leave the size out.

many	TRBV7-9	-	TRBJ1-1	TGTGCCAGCAGCACTGAACGGTCCCTCTACACTGAAGCTTTCTTT	CASSTERSLYTEAFF
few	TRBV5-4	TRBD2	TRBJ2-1	TGTGCCAGCAGCTTGGGGGACTACTACAATGAGCAGTTCTTC	CASSLGDYYNEQFF
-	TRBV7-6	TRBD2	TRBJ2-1	TGTGCCAGCAGCTTACCGAGCGGGAGCCACAATGAGCAGTTCTTC	CASSLPSGSHNEQFF
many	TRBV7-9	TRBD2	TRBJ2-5	TGTGCCAGCAGCCACCGCGGACTAGCGTTTACCCAAGAGACCCAGTACTTC	CASSHRGLAFTQETQYF
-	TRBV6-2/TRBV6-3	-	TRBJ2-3	TGTGCCAGCAGAAACGGGGGCGCAGATACGCAGTATTTT	CASRNGGADTQYF
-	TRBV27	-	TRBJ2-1	TGTGCCAGCAGTTTGGGCAGGTATTACAATGAGCAGTTCTTC	CASSLGRYYNEQFF
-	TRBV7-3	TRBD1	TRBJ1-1	TGTGCCAGCAGCTTAAATGGAGGGGGCGCGGATTTGAACACTGAAGCTTTCTTT	CASSLNGGGADLNTEAFF
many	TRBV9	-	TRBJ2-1	TGTGCCAGCAGCGTAGACGGACCCTCCAATGAGCAGTTCTTC	CASSVDGPSNEQFF
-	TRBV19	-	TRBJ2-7	TGTGCCAGTAGTGGGGCCCATCTTATGCCCTACGAGCAGTACTTC	CASSGAHLMPYEQYF
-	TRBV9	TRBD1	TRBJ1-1	TGTGCCAGCAGCCCTATTGGAACAGGGGGCCGAAACACTGAAGCTTTCTTT	CASSPIGTGGRNTEAFF
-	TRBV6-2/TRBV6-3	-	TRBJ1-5	TGTGCCAGCAGCGGGACCTCCCGGAGTCAGCCCCAGCATTTT	CASSGTSRSQPQHF
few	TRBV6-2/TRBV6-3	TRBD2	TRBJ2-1	TGTGCCAGCAGTTACAGCCCTACGACTAGCGGGAGACTCAGCTCCTACAATGAGCAGTTCTTC	CASSYSPTTSGRLSSYNEQFF
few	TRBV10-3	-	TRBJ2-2	TGTGCCATCAGTGAGTCGAGAGGCACCGGGGAGCTGTTTTTT	CAISESRGTGELFF
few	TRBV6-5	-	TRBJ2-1	TGTGCCAGCACAGGCTCCTACAATGAGCAGTTCTTC	CASTGSYNEQFF
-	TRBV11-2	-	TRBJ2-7	TGTGCCAGCAGCTTAGCAACTACCACACTCGAGCAGTACTTC	CASSLATTTLEQYF
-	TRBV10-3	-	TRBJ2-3	TGTGCCATCGGGGCAGCCTTAGATACGCAGTATTTT	CAIGAALDTQYF
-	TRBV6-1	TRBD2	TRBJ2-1	TGTGCCAGCAGTGGAAAGGCGGGAGCCGTGTACAATGAGCAGTTCTTC	CASSGKAGAVYNEQFF
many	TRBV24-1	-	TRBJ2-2	TGTGCCACCAGTGAAATGGGAGACACCGGGGAGCTGTTTTTT	CATSEMGDTGELFF
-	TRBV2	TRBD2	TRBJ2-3	TGTGCCAGCAGCGTGCTTGGGGGGGAGTTCAGCACAGATACGCAGTATTTT	CASSVLGGEFSTDTQYF
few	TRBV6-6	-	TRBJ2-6	TGTGCCAGCAGTTACGTGGGGTCTGGGGCCAACGTCCTGACTTTC	CASSYVGSGANVLTF
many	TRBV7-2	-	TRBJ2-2	TGTGCCAGCACCTCGACTAGTGTACGGACCGGGGAGCTGTTTTTT	CASTSTSVRTGELFF
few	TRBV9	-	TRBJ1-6	TGTGCCAGCAGCACGAGACCTGCCGGGACGGACAATTCACCCCTCCACTTT	CASSTRPAGTDNSPLHF
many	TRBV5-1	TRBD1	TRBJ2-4	TGCGCCAGCAGCTCGGGCGACAGGGTGGTCAAAAACATTCAGTACTTC	CASSSGDRVVKNIQYF
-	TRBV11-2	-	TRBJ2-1	TGTGCCAGCAGCGCCAGAGCGCAATACTCCTACAATGAGCAGTTCTTC	CASSARAQYSYNEQFF
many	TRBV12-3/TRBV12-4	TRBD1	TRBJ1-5	TGTGCCAGCGGGCAGGGGGCCCGGAATCAGCCCCAGCATTTT	CASGQGARNQPQHF
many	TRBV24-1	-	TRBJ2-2	TGTGCCACCATCTCTGGGACATCTTCGAACACCGGGGAGCTGTTTTTT	CATISGTSSNTGELFF
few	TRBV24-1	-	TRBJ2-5	TGTGCCACCAGTGATAGCGGACGGAGTTTTCAAGAGACCCAGTACTTC	CATSDSGRSFQETQYF
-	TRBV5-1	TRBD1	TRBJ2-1	TGCGCCAGCAGCCTGGGACAGCTTTACAATGAGCAGTTCTTC	CASSLGQLYNEQFF
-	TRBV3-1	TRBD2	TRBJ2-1	TGTGCCAGCAGCCAAGCCTCTAGGACTAGCGGACCCTACAATGAGCAGTTCTTC	CASSQASRTSGPYNEQFF